This T cell receptor beta chain comes out of a study of PD-L1 blockade in urothelial cancer. Whole-study context: Males with bladder-origin urothelial cancer made up about 90% of the roughly 29 patients. Blood samples had a median of approximately 150,000 T cells.

Germline values: CDR1 SGHTA, CDR2 FQGNSA. V dropped 5 bases and J dropped 5; count of bases not matched to a gene: 6. The CDR3 covers 15 residues. Repertoires were generated with immunoSEQ multiplex PCR, while TCRdb's copy carries only in-frame clones and drops some. Of about 29,000 clones detected, over 75% appear once; the ten largest clones hold 3.1%. Urothelial carcinoma in patients was locally advanced or metastatic. This specimen was PBMCs, taken around atezolizumab (anti-PD-L1) treatment. The chain combines TRBV7-2 with TRBJ1-4; TRBD1 matches at 9 bases. This TCR came from a middle-aged man with urothelial cancer. The CDR3 sequence: CASSPSGTGNEKLFF. CDR3 DNA sequence: TGTGCCAGCAGCCCATCCGGGACAGGGAATGAAAAACTGTTTTTT.